Below, one T cell receptor beta chain is given with its context. There are a few counts of this clone. No cognate antigen has been identified for it. Base qualities are not at hand, and no much larger clone is one base apart. These data come from a study of Ad26.COV2.S vaccination and SARS-CoV-2 variants (dated by TCRdb to about 2021). Describing the broader study: Vaccine-arm donors came from COV1001, a multicentre, randomized, double-blind, placebo-controlled phase I-IIa trial of Ad26.COV2.S in healthy adults. Trial participants were randomized into five groups of five, in which low-dose or high-dose Ad26.COV2.S was given once or twice, or placebo was given on both occasions. Dosing of Ad26.COV2.S was intramuscular, at either 5x10^10 or 1x10^11 viral particles, delivered as one shot or as two shots spaced 56 days apart. A total of 32 samples were included in the TCR-sequenced set, comprising roughly 19 Ad26.COV2.S vaccine recipients, 5 placebo recipients and 8 SARS-CoV-2 convalescent individuals. Investigators did not know the trial group allocation while performing experiments and assessing outcomes. The specificity and breadth of SARS-CoV-2-reactive T cell receptors after Ad26.COV2.S vaccination were assessed by TCRbeta repertoire sequencing.

The immunoSEQ Assay was used to sequence TCRbeta CDR3 regions. After extraction, genomic DNA underwent amplification by bias-controlled multiplex PCR, followed by high-throughput sequencing. The paper's processing steps were these. To quantify the absolute abundance of every unique TCRbeta CDR3 region, sequences were collapsed and filtered. T cell fraction was estimated by normalization of TCRbeta template counts to usable DNA, with usable DNA being measured through amplification of reference genes present in all nucleated cells. Repertoire TCRs were annotated as SARS-CoV-2-specific by exact matching of V gene, CDR3 amino acid sequence and J gene to a known reactive TCR set. MIRA supplied the reference SARS-CoV-2 TCR set, which was filtered for enrichment in COVID-19-positive ImmuneCODE repertoires so that public or cross-reactive TCRs were removed. Drawing on the MIRA antigens, annotated TCRs were analysed further at the level of specific ORF or position within ORF. Breadth was defined as the number of annotated unique rearrangements divided by the total number of unique productive rearrangements, and depth was defined as the summed frequency of the annotated unique rearrangements. Two-sided Wilcoxon rank-sum tests were applied when comparing TCR breadth between groups. Here the immuneACCESS table is served through TCRdb, limited to in-frame sequences with V and J called. Missing clones are a known gap in these copies; in checked studies unresolved V genes cover under half, and the rest lacks a known reason. The V and J calls and clone size are taken from that table; D and trimming were inferred from the DNA. Recorded for this sample are fewer than 500,000 clones; roughly 89% of them occurred a single time. Jointly, the top ten make up about 2.5% of the sample.

Overall study outcomes, separate from this receptor: Spike-specific TCR breadth was higher in Ad26.COV2.S recipients than in placebo recipients (P = 0.0014). The study was not powered for comparison of responses between vaccine doses or regimens. The authors noted that total T cell responses may have been underestimated by the TCR breadth and depth analyses. Substantial breadth of spike-specific CD8+ and CD4+ T cell responses was reported after vaccination. Vaccine and placebo recipients had comparable non-spike TCR breadth, which fits with the vaccine containing only spike.

The treatment or condition label for this specimen denotes: some 20 received Ad26.COV2.S at low or high dose, single or two shots; roughly five received placebo; per-sample allocation not given. For vaccine and placebo recipients, repertoires were sequenced using samples collected on day 63 after the first injection. Cohort 1b enrolled about two dozen adults aged 18-55 years at a single site in Boston, USA, between 29 July and 7 August 2020. Ad26.COV2.S was a replication-incompetent adenovirus type 26 vector expressing a prefusion-stabilized SARS-CoV-2 spike protein from the original Wuhan strain. This sequence originates from a person aged 18-65 years who received the Ad26.COV2.S COVID-19 vaccine or a placebo. The material sequenced was peripheral blood, taken in a trial of Ad26.COV2.S vaccine versus placebo.

Here is the DNA: TGCGCCAGCAGCCAAGATGGCTCTCCGATCGTTTCACCCCTCCACTTT. Its translation is CASSQDGSPIVSPLHF. The chain employs TRBV4-3 and TRBJ1-6, with the D segment identity uncertain. From the cysteine through the phenylalanine, the CDR3 covers 16 amino acids. The sequence is cut down to CDR3 DNA, 48 bases in frame from base 1. CDR1 and CDR2 are read off the germline V gene as LGHNA and YSLEER. Between the V and J ends, shortened by 0 bases and 9 bases respectively, the junction contains 15 bases.